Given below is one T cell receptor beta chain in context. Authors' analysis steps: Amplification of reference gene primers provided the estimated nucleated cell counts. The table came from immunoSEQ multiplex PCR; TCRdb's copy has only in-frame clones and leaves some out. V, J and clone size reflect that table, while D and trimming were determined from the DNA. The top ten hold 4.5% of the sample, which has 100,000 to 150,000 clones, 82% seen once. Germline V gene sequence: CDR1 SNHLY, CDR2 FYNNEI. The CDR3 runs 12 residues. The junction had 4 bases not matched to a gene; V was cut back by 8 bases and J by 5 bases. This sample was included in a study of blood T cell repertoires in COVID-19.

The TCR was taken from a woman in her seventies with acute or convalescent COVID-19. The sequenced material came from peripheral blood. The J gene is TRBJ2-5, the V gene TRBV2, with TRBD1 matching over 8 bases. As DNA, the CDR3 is TGTGCCAGCGGACAGGGTATGGAGACCCAGTACTTC. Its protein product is CASGQGMETQYF.